The 2 T cell receptor beta chains reported below all come from one sample, sequenced in a study of T-cell reconstitution after alpha-beta-depleted transplantation in children. Construction of the TCRbeta library involved unique molecular identifiers. TCRdb analysed the PCR reads with MiXCR anew, one entry per CDR3 protein. The sample lists about a million distinct CDR3 sequences, roughly 29% occurring once. The sequencing here drew on PBMCs, mostly from graft donor cells, taken 360 days after TCRalphabeta/CD19-depleted stem cell transplant. Every receptor here comes from a boy in the first two years of life who had a stem cell transplant for SCID, so the T cells may come from the graft donor.

This clonotype was detected many times. The CDR3 protein is CASSSRDPRGEQYF. CDR3 nucleotides: TGTGCCAGCAGTTCCAGGGACCCCCGGGGGGAGCAGTACTTC. The rearrangement links TRBV2 to TRBJ2-7; TRBD2 is a possible D gene (6 bases). V lost 5 bases, J lost 7 bases, and 18 bases lay in between. Germline V gene data show CDR1 as SNHLY and CDR2 as FYNNEI. The CDR3 length is 14 residues.

This clonotype was found a few times. This chain connects TRBV6-5 to TRBJ1-1; TRBD1 is a possible D gene (5 bases). This CDR3 contains 15 residues. V shed 0 bases and J shed 0 bases, with 8 bases lying between them. CDR1 is MNHEY, CDR2 SVGAGI, per germline. CDR3 residues: CASSYSEGLNTEAFF. CDR3 nucleotide sequence: TGTGCCAGCAGTTACTCGGAGGGGCTGAACACTGAAGCTTTCTTT.